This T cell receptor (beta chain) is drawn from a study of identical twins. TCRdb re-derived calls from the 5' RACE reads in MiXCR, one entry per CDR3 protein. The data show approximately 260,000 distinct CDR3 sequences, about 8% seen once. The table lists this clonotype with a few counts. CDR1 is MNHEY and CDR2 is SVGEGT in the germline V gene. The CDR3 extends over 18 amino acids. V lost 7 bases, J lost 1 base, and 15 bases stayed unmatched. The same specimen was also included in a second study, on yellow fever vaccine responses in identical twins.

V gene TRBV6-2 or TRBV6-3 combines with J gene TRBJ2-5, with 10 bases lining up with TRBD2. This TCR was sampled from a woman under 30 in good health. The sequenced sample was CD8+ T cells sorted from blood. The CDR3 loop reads CASILGLAGAPFQETQYF. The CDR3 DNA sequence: TGTGCCAGCATACTAGGGCTAGCGGGAGCACCCTTCCAAGAGACCCAGTACTTC.